This T cell receptor (beta chain) is from a study of T cells after posttransplantation cyclophosphamide. Findings and caveats of the study: Donor-recipient repertoire similarity was low at 1-2 months, rising over year one. Recipient CMV seropositivity and CMV reactivation strongly tracked TRB clonality.

Assay: immunoSEQ multiplex PCR; the TCRdb copy retains only in-frame clones and omits some. The sample holds more than 9,500 clones, and no clone turns up only once. The germline V gene has CDR1 MNHEY and CDR2 SVGAGI. V was pared by 1 base and J by 8 bases, with 12 bases between. The CDR3 is 15 amino acids. This clone was seen many times. Antigen specificity is unknown. Sequencing was done on a sample of PBMCs. The rearrangement uses TRBV6-5 and TRBJ1-6; D gene ambiguous. The sequence came from a middle-aged woman in good health, CMV-negative, and a related stem cell transplant donor. The CDR3 DNA reads TGTGCCAGCAGTTACTTTCCCCGAGGTGATTCACCCCTCCACTTT. It yields the protein CASSYFPRGDSPLHF.